This T cell receptor (beta chain) was sequenced in a study of T cells in Graves' hyperthyroidism and ophthalmopathy. General study findings and limits: Using 13 V-J features, a model discriminated ophthalmopathy from stable hyperthyroidism.

Patients with uncontrolled infections, other autoimmune diseases, pregnancy or lactation were excluded. From more than 9 ml of fresh peripheral blood, PBMCs were isolated. The V end was cut by 8 bases, the J end by 1 base, with 10 bases between. Germline CDR1 is LGHDT and CDR2 is YNNKEL (reference sequence). The CDR3 loop spans 13 amino acids. This clonotype has a count of ten or more. Its antigen is unidentified. Regions amplified from RNA transcripts were the TCR beta CDR3 regions. The HTBI set primed first-round TCR CDR3 RT-PCR. TCRdb itself ran the multiplex PCR reads through MiXCR, one entry per CDR3 protein. This table has fewer than 450,000 distinct CDR3 sequences, roughly 15% appearing once.

The sequence derives from a woman in her sixties with Graves' ophthalmopathy. The sample consisted of blood. The rearrangement links TRBV3-1 to TRBJ2-3; D may be TRBD2 (5 bases). The CDR3 sequence: CASGSGRTDTQYF. The CDR3 nucleotides read TGTGCCAGCGGGAGCGGTCGCACAGATACGCAGTATTTT.